The T cell receptor beta chain described here comes from a study of Ad26.COV2.S vaccination and SARS-CoV-2 variants. The treatment is: some 19 received Ad26.COV2.S at low or high dose, single or two shots; a few received placebo; per-sample allocation not given. The investigators took samples on day 63 after the first vaccine or placebo injection. Based in Boston, the donor was an adult of 18-55 years. Study conclusions and caveats: Placebo recipients trailed vaccine recipients in spike-specific TCR breadth.

Assay: immunoSEQ multiplex PCR; the TCRdb copy retains only in-frame clones and omits some. Seen here are roughly 700,000 clones, 70% to 90% observed once, and the top ten hold about 1.5%. Comments on this clone: Its specificity is unknown.

The sample here was peripheral blood, taken in a trial of Ad26.COV2.S vaccine versus placebo. This clonotype originated in a person aged 18 to 65 who received the Ad26.COV2.S COVID-19 vaccine or a placebo.

The chain's CDR3 is CASSFGALYGYTF. The CDR3 coding sequence is TGTGCCAGCAGTTTCGGGGCCTTATATGGCTACACCTTC. The chain uses TRBV6-2 or TRBV6-3 and TRBJ1-2, with D perhaps matching TRBD1 (5 bases). Germline V CDR1 and CDR2: MNHEY, SVGEGT. Trimming stripped 4 bases from V and 5 bases from J, with 11 bases between. The CDR3 spans 13 residues.